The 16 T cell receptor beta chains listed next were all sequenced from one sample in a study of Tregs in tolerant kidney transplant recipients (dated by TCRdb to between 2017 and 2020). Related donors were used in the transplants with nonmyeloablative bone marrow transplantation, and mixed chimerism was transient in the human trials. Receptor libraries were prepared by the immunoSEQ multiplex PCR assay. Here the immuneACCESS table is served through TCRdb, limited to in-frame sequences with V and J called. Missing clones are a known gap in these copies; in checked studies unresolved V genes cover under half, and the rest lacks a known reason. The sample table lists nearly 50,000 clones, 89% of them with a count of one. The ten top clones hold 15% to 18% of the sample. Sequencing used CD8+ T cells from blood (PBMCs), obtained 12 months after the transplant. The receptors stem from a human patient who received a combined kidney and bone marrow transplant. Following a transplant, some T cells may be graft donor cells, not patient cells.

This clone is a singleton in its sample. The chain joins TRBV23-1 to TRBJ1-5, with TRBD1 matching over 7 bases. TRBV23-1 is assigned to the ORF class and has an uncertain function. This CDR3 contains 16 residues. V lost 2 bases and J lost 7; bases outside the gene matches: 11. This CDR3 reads CASSQRWDSRRQPQHF. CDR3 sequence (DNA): TGCGCCAGCAGTCAAAGGTGGGACAGCCGTAGGCAGCCCCAGCATTTT.

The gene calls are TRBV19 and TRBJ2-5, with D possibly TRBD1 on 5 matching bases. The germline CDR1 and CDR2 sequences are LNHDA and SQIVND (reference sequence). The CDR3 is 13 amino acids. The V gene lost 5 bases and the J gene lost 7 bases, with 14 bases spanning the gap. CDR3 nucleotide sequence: TGTGCCAGTAGTTATGCTATTGGGGCGACCCAGTACTTC. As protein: CASSYAIGATQYF.

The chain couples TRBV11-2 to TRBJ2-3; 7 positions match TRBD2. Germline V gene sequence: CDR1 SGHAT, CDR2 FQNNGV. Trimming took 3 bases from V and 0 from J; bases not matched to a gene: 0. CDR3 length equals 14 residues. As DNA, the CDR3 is TGTGCCAGCAGCTTGGGGGGGAGCACAGATACGCAGTATTTT. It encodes CASSLGGSTDTQYF.

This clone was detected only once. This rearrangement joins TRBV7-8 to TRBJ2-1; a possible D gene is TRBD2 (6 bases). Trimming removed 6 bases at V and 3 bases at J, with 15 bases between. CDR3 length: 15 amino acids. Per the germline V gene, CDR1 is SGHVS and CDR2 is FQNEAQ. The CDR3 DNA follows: TGTGCCAGCAGACAAGGAATAGCGGACTACAATGAGCAGTTCTTC. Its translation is CASRQGIADYNEQFF.

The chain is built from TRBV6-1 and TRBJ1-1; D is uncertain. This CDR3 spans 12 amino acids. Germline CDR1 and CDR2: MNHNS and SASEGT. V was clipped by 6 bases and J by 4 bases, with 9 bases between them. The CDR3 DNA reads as TGTGCCAGCAGGGGAGGGATCACTGAAGCTTTCTTT. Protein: CASRGGITEAFF.

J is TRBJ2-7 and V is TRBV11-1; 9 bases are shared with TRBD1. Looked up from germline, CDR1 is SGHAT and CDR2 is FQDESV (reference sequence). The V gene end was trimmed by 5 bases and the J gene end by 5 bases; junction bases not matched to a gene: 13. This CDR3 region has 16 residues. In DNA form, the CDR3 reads TGTGCCAGCAGCCTGGGACAGGGAGGCGATAGGAACGAGCAGTACTTC. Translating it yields CASSLGQGGDRNEQYF. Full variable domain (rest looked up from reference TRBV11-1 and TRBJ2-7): EAEVAQSPRYKITEKSQAVAFWCDPISGHATLYWYRQILGQGPELLVQFQDESVVDDSQLPKDRFSAERLKGVDSTLKIQPAELGDSAMYLCASSLGQGGDRNEQYFGPGTRLTVT.

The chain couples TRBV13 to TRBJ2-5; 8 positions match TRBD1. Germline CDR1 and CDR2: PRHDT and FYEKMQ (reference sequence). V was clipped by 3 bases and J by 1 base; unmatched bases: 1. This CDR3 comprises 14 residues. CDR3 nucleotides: TGTGCCAGCAGCTTGACAGGGGCCCAAGAGACCCAGTACTTC. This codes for CASSLTGAQETQYF.

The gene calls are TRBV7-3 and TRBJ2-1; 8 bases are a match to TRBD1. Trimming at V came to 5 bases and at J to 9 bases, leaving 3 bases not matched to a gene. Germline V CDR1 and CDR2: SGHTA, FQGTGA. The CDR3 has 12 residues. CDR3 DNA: TGTGCCAGCAGCACAGGGGGAGGTGAGCAGTTCTTC. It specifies CASSTGGGEQFF. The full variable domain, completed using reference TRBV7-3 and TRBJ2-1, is GAGVSQTPSNKVTEKGKYVELRCDPISGHTALYWYRQSLGQGPEFLIYFQGTGAADDSGLPNDRFFAVRPEGSVSTLKIQRTERGDSAVYLCASSTGGGEQFFGPGTRLTVL.

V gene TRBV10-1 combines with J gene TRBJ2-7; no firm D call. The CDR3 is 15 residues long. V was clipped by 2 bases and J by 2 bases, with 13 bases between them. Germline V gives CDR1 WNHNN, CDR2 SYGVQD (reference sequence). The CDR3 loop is CASSEDVWAPYEQYF. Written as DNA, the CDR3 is TGCGCCAGCAGTGAGGACGTTTGGGCACCCTACGAGCAGTACTTC.

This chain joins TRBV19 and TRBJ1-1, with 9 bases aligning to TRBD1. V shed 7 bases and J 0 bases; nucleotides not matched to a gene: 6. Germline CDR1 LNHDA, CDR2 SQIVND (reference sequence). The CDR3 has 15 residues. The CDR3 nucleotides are TGTGCCAGTACCTGGGACAGGGTCATGAACACTGAAGCTTTCTTT. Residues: CASTWDRVMNTEAFF.

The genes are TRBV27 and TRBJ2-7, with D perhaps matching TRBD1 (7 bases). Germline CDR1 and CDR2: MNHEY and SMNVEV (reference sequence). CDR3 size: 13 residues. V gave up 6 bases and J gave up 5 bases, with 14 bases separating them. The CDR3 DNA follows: TGTGCCAGCAGCCGGGGGACAGTTAACGAGCAGTACTTC. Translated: CASSRGTVNEQYF.

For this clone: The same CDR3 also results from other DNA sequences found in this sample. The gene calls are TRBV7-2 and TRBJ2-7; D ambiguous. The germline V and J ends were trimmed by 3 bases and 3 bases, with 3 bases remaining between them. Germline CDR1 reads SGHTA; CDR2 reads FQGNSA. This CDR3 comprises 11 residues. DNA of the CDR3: TGTGCCAGCAGCTTGTACTACGAGCAGTACTTC. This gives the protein CASSLYYEQYF.

CDR3 protein: CASNLAAITPYEQYF. The CDR3 nucleotides read TGTGCCAGCAATCTAGCGGCTATTACTCCCTACGAGCAGTACTTC. V gene TRBV2 combines with J gene TRBJ2-7; 7 nucleotides align to TRBD2. V shed 7 bases, J shed 2 bases, and the junction held 11 bases outside the gene matches. CDR3 length: 15 amino acids. Germline CDR1 is SNHLY and CDR2 is FYNNEI. The whole variable domain, filled in from reference TRBV2 and TRBJ2-7, reads EPEVTQTPSHQVTQMGQEVILRCVPISNHLYFYWYRQILGQKVEFLVSFYNNEISEKSEIFDDQFSVERPDGSNFTLKIRSTKLEDSAMYFCASNLAAITPYEQYFGPGTRLTVT.

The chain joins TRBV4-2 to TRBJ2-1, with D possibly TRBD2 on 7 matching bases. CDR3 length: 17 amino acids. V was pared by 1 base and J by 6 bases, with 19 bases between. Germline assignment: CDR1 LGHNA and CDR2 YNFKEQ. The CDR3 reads CASSQVLGGGRGNEQFF. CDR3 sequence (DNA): TGTGCCAGCAGCCAAGTATTGGGGGGGGGCCGGGGCAATGAGCAGTTCTTC.

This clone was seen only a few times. In DNA, the CDR3 is TGCGCCAGCAGCCAAGCCTCAGGGGGCGGGGACGAGCAGTACTTC. It is translated as CASSQASGGGDEQYF. V is TRBV4-3 and J is TRBJ2-7; 8 bases match TRBD1. The germline CDR1 and CDR2 sequences are LGHNA and YSLEER. V lost 1 base, J lost 5 bases, and 7 bases stayed unmatched. The CDR3 is 15 amino acids.

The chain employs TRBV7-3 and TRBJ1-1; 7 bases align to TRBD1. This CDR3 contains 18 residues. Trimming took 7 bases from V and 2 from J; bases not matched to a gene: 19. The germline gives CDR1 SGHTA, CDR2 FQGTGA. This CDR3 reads CASNPPVKRDSYNTEAFF. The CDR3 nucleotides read TGTGCCAGCAACCCCCCCGTTAAACGGGACAGTTACAACACTGAAGCTTTCTTT.